This T cell receptor (beta chain) is from a study of somatic mutations in cytotoxic T cells in rheumatoid arthritis. Both CD4+ and CD8+ cells were separated through positive magnetic bead selection, and their purity was verified using flow cytometry. Only in-frame clones appear in the TCRdb table, and some are missing; sequencing was by immunoSEQ multiplex PCR. The data contain around 23,000 clones, less than 85% of them seen just once; the ten biggest clones take up around 9.9%. This clone was counted a few times. The antigen remains unidentified. Study results and caveats: In rheumatoid arthritis patients, the slight underrepresentation of TRBV07 was not adjusted for multiple comparisons. It was found that CD8+ T-cell clonality in rheumatoid arthritis patients did not differ significantly from that in age-matched healthy controls.

The V segment lost 6 bases and the J segment 2 bases; nucleotides outside the gene matches: 9. Germline-derived CDR1 and CDR2 are WNHNN and SYGVQD (reference sequence). The CDR3 spans 15 residues. The TCR sequence derives from a woman aged 18-30 years in good health. The chain combines TRBV10-1 with TRBJ1-2; 7 positions match TRBD1. Sequencing input: CD8+ T cells sorted from blood. As DNA, the CDR3 is TGCGCCAGCAGCGAACAGGGGTGGTTGAACTATGGCTACACCTTC. It is translated as CASSEQGWLNYGYTF.